This T cell receptor (beta chain) was identified in a study of radiotherapy plus CTLA-4 blockade in lung cancer. Looking at the study overall: Disease control was achieved by about 34% of patients, and objective responses by about 19%.

In germline, CDR1 is SNHLY, CDR2 FYNNEI. CDR3 length: 15 residues. V gave up 6 bases and J gave up 1 base; unmatched junction bases: 8. The study, taken as a whole, reports: In blood, tumor-derived TCR clones expanded after radiotherapy plus ipilimumab. Per reports, early blood T cell clone dynamics, plus interferon-beta, forecast response most strongly.

Focal radiation with ipilimumab CTLA-4 blockade was given to patients with chemo-refractory metastatic non-small-cell lung cancer. The table came from immunoSEQ multiplex PCR; TCRdb's copy has only in-frame clones and leaves some out. The sample lists approximately 90,000 clones; roughly 85% were seen once. Turning to this clone: What it recognizes is unknown.

The source of this sequence is a human donor with non-small cell lung cancer who had stable disease on radiotherapy plus ipilimumab. The chain carries TRBV2 and TRBJ1-2, with TRBD1 matching 7 bases. The sample was peripheral blood, taken from a patient treated with radiotherapy plus ipilimumab. The DNA for the CDR3 is TGTGCCAGCAGCGTAGGGGGCGGTAATAACTATGGCTACACCTTC. Translated: CASSVGGGNNYGYTF.